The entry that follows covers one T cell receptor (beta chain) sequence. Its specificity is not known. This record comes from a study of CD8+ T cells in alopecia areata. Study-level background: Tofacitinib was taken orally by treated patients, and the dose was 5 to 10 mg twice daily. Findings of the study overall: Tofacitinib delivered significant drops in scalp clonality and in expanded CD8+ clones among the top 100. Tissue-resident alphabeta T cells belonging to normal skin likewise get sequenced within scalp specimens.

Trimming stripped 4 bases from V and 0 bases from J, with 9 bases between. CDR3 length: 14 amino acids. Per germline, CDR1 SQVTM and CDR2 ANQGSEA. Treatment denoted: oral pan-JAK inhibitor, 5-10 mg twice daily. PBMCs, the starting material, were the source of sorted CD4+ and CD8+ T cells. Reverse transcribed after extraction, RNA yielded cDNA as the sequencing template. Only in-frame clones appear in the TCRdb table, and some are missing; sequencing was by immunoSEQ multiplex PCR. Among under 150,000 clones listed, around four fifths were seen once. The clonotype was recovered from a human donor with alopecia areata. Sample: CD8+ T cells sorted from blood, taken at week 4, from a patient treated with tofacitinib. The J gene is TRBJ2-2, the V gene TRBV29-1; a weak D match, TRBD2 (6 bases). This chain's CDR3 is CSVVGLANTGELFF. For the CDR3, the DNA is TGCAGCGTTGTGGGACTGGCGAACACCGGGGAGCTGTTTTTT.